The T cell receptor (beta chain) described here comes from a study of STAT5B mutations in CD4+ large granular lymphocyte leukemia. Study results and limitations: Compared with healthy controls (2/35), patient top clones favored TRBV06 (8/27). Without HLA matching, higher CD4+ than CD8+ T-LGLL clonality could reflect small sample size.

Trimming removed 1 base from V and 0 bases from J; junction bases left unmatched: 4. CDR3 length: 17 amino acids. Per the germline V gene, CDR1 is LGHNA and CDR2 is YNFKEQ. In the case of this clone: Its antigen is unknown.

This was a survey-level run. Original processing methods: The detection floor for productive clonotype frequency was 2.59 x 10-5. Produced via immunoSEQ multiplex PCR; TCRdb's table is partial and in-frame only. From that table come the V and J calls and clone size; the DNA was used to work out D and trimming. Among around 33,000 clones, roughly four fifths were seen once, and the ten largest hold 4.4%. The chain links TRBV4-2 to TRBJ2-7, with 12 bases that match TRBD2. The sequenced material came from CD4+ T cells from blood buffy coats. The sequence was collected from a human donor in good health. In DNA, the CDR3 is TGTGCCAGCAGCCAAGTGCTAGCGGGAGGGAGCTCCTACGAGCAGTACTTC. Its protein product is CASSQVLAGGSSYEQYF.